This T cell receptor (beta chain) was recorded in a study of T cell changes during pregnancy in multiple sclerosis. This table comes from immunoSEQ multiplex PCR, and its TCRdb copy is limited to in-frame clones, with some not included. The table lists about 46,000 clones, 92% of them singletons. Trimming took 2 bases from V and 6 from J, leaving 8 bases between them. CDR1 is SEHNR, CDR2 FQNEAQ, per germline (reference sequence). CDR3 length: 13 residues. The chain combines TRBV7-9 with TRBJ1-5; D is undetermined. Sequenced here: CD4+ T cells from peripheral blood mononuclear cells, sampled after pregnancy. This TCR derives from a female donor with multiple sclerosis, enrolled in a pregnancy study. Here the CDR3 DNA reads TGTGCCAGCAGCTTATCCCGTAGTCAGCCCCAGCATTTT. This sequence encodes CASSLSRSQPQHF.